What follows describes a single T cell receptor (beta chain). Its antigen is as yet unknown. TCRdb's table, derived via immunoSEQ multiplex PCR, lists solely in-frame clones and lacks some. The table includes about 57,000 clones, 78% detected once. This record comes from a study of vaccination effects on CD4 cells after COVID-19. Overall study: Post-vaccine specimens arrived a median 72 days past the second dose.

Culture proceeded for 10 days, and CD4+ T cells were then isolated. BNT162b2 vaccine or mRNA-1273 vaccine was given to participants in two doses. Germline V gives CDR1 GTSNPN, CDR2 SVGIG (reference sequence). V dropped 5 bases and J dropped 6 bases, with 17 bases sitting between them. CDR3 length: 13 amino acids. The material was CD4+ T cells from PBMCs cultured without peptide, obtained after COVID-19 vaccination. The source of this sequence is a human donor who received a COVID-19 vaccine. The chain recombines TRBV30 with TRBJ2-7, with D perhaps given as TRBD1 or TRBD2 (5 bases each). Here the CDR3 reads CAWGLSEGLEQYF. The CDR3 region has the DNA TGTGCCTGGGGACTCTCCGAGGGGCTCGAGCAGTACTTC.